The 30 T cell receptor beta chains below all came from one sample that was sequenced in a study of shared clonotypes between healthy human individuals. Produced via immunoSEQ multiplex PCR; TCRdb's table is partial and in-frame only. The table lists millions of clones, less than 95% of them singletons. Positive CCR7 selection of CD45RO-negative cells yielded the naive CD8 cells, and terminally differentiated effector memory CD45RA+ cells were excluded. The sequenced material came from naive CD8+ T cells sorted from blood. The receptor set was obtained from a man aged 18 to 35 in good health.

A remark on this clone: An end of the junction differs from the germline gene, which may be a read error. The CDR3 DNA sequence: TGTGCCACCAGCGGAGACGGAGCGGGCTCCTTTGTGGAGCAGTACTTC. This translates into CATSGDGAGSFVEQYF. V is TRBV15 and J is TRBJ2-7; perhaps TRBD2 as D (6 bases). From germline, CDR1 is LNHNV and CDR2 YYDKDF (reference sequence). This CDR3 spans 16 amino acids.

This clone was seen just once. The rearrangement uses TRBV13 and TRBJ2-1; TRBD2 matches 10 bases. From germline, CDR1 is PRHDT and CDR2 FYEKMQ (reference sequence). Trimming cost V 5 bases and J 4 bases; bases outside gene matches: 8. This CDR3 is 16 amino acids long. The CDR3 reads CASSPASGRAYNEQFF. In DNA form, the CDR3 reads TGTGCCAGCAGCCCAGCTAGCGGGAGAGCATACAATGAGCAGTTCTTC.

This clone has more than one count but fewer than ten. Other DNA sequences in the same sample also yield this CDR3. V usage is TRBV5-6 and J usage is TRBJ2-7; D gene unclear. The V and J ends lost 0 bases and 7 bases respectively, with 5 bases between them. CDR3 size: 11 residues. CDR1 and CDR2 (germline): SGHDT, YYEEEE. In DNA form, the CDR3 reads TGTGCCAGCAGCTTGGAGAGAGAGCAGTACTTC. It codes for CASSLEREQYF.

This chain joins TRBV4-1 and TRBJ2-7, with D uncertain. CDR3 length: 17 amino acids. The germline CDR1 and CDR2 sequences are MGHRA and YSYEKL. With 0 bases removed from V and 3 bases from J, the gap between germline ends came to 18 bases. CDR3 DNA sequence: TGCGCCAGCAGCCAAGAATTGGCCCAGCTGGGATTCTACGAGCAGTACTTC. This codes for CASSQELAQLGFYEQYF.

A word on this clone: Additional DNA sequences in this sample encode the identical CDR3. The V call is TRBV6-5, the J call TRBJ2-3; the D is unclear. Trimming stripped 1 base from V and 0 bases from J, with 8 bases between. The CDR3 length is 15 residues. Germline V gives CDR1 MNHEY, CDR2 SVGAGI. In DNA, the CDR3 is TGTGCCAGCAGTTACTTAGGGTCTAGCACAGATACGCAGTATTTT. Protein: CASSYLGSSTDTQYF.

The CDR3: CASRPTEINYGYTF. CDR3 DNA: TGTGCCAGCAGACCGACAGAGATAAACTATGGCTACACCTTC. V gene TRBV5-6 combines with J gene TRBJ1-2; the D gene is possibly TRBD1 (5 bases). There are 14 residues in the CDR3. Trimming shortened V by 5 bases and J by 2 bases, and 13 bases separated the two germline ends. CDR1 and CDR2 (germline): SGHDT, YYEEEE.

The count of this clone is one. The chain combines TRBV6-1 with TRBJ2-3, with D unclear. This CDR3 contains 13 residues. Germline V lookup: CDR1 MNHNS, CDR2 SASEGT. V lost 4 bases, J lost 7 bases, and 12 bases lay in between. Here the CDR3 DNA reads TGTGCCAGCAGTGCCGTCACCAAATATACGCAGTATTTT. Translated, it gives CASSAVTKYTQYF.

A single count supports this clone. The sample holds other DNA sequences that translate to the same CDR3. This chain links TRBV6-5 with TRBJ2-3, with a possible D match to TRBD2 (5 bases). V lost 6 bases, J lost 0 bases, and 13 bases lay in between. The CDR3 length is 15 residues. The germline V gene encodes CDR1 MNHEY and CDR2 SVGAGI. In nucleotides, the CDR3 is TGTGCCAGCAGCCCTGGAACTAGGAGCACAGATACGCAGTATTTT. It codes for CASSPGTRSTDTQYF.

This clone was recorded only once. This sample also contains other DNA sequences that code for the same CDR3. The CDR3 sequence: CASSPSDSYGYTF. In nucleotides, the CDR3 is TGTGCCAGCAGCCCCTCGGACAGCTATGGCTACACCTTC. The rearrangement joins TRBV9 to TRBJ1-2; D perhaps matches TRBD1 (6 bases). V was clipped by 4 bases and J by 4 bases, with 11 bases between them. The CDR3 has 13 amino acids. Germline CDR1 reads SGDLS; CDR2 reads YYNGEE.

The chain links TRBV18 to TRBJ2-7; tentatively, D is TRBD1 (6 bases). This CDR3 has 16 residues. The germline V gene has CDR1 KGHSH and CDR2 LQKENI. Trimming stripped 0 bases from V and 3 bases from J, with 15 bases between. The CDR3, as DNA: TGTGCCAGCTCACCACCTGAGAGGGGGTTTAACTACGAGCAGTACTTC. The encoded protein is CASSPPERGFNYEQYF. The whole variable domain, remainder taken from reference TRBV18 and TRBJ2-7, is NAGVMQNPRHLVRRRGQEARLRCSPMKGHSHVYWYRQLPEEGLKFMVYLQKENIIDESGMPKERFSAEFPKEGPSILRIQQVVRGDSAAYFCASSPPERGFNYEQYFGPGTRLTVT.

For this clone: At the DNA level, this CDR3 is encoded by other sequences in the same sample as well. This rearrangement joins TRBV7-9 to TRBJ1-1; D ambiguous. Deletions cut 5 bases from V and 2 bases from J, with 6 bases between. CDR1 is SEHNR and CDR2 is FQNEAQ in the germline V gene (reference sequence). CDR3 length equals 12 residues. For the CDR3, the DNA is TGTGCCAGCAGCCCGAGTAACACTGAAGCTTTCTTT. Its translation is CASSPSNTEAFF.

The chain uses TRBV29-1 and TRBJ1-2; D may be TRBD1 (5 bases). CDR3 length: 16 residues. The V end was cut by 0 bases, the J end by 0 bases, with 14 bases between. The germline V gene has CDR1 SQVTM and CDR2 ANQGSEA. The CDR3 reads CSVEDPWGGANYGYTF. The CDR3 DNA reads TGCAGCGTTGAAGACCCCTGGGGGGGAGCTAACTATGGCTACACCTTC. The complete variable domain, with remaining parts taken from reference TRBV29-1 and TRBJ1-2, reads SAVISQKPSRDICQRGTSLTIQCQVDSQVTMMFWYRQQPGQSLTLIATANQGSEATYESGFVIDKFPISRPNLTFSTLTVSNMSPEDSSIYLCSVEDPWGGANYGYTFGSGTRLTVV.

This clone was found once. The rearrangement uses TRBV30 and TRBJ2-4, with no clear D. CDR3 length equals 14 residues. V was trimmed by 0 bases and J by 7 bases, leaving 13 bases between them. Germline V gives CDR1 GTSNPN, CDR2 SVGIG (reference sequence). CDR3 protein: CAWSVSDVGNIQYF. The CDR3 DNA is TGTGCCTGGAGTGTATCGGACGTTGGGAACATTCAGTACTTC.

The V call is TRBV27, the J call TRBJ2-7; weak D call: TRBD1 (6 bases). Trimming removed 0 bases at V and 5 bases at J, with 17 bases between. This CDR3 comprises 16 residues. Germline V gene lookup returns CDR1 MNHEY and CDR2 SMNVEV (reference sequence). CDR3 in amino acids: CASSLSMSGVEHEQYF. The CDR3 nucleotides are TGTGCCAGCAGTTTATCGATGTCAGGGGTAGAACACGAGCAGTACTTC.

The CDR3 region is CASSLASGPLNEKLFF. The CDR3 region has the DNA TGTGCCAGCAGCTTAGCCTCGGGACCGCTGAATGAAAAACTGTTTTTT. This chain joins TRBV11-2 and TRBJ1-4; D might be TRBD1 (5 bases). Germline V gene data show CDR1 as SGHAT and CDR2 as FQNNGV. V shed 1 base and J shed 5 bases, with 14 bases lying between them. CDR3 length: 16 amino acids.

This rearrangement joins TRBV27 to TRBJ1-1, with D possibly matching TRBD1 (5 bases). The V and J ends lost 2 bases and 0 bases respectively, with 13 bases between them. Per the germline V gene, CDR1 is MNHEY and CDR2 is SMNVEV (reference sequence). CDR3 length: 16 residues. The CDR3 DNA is TGTGCCAGCAGTTTAGGCGCAGGGACCTTGAACACTGAAGCTTTCTTT. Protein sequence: CASSLGAGTLNTEAFF.

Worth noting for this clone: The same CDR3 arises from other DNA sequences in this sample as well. The CDR3 nucleotides read TGTGCCAGCAGCTTGCAGGGGGGGGCCGGGGAGCTGTTTTTT. Its protein product is CASSLQGGAGELFF. J is TRBJ2-2 and V is TRBV5-4; D is possibly TRBD1 or TRBD2 (7 bases each). Per the germline V gene, CDR1 is SGHNT and CDR2 is YYREEE (reference sequence). V lost 1 base, J lost 6 bases, and 10 bases lay in between. The CDR3 is 14 amino acids.

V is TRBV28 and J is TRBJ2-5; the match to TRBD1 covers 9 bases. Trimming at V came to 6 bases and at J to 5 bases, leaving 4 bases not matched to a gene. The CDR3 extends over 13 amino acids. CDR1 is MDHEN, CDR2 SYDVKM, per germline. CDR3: CASRRTGAETQYF. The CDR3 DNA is TGTGCCAGCAGGAGGACAGGGGCCGAGACCCAGTACTTC.

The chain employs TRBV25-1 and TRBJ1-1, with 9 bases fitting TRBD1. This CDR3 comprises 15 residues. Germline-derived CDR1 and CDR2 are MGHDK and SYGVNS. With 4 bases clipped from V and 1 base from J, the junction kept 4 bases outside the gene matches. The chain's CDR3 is CASSGWTGENTEAFF. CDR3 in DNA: TGTGCCAGCAGTGGGTGGACAGGGGAGAACACTGAAGCTTTCTTT.

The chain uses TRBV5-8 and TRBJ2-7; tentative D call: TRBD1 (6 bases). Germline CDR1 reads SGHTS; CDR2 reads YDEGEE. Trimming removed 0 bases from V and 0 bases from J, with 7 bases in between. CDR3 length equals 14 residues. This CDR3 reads CASSLGQDSYEQYF. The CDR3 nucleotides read TGTGCCAGCAGCTTGGGACAGGACTCCTACGAGCAGTACTTC. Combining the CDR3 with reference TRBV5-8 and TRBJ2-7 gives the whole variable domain EAGVTQSPTHLIKTRGQQATLRCSPISGHTSVYWYQQALGLGLQFLLWYDEGEERNRGNFPPRFSGRQFPNYSSELNVNALELEDSALYLCASSLGQDSYEQYFGPGTRLTVT.

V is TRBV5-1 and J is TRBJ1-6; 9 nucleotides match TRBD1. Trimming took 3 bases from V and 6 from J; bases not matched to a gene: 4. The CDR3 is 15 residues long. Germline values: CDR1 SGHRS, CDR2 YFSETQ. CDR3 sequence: CASSSGGQGNSPLHF. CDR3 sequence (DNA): TGCGCCAGCAGCTCAGGGGGACAGGGTAATTCACCCCTCCACTTT. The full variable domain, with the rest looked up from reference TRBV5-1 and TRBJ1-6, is KAGVTQTPRYLIKTRGQQVTLSCSPISGHRSVSWYQQTPGQGLQFLFEYFSETQRNKGNFPGRFSGRQFSNSRSEMNVSTLELGDSALYLCASSSGGQGNSPLHFGNGTRLTVT.

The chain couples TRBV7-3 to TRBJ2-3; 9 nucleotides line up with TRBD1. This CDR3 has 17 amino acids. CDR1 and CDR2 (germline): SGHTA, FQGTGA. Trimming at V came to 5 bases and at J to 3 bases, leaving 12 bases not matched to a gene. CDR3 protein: CASSDPGQGWGTDTQYF. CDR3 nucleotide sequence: TGTGCCAGCAGCGACCCGGGACAGGGATGGGGGACAGATACGCAGTATTTT.

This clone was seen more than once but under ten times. The CDR3 region has the DNA TGTGCCAGCAGTTACGCCGCCGGGGGAAGGGGCTACACCTTC. Translating gives CASSYAAGGRGYTF. This chain joins TRBV6-5 and TRBJ1-2; possible D gene TRBD1, 5 bases. V lost 2 bases to trimming and J lost 8 bases, with 15 bases between them. The germline gives CDR1 MNHEY, CDR2 SVGAGI. This CDR3 contains 14 residues.

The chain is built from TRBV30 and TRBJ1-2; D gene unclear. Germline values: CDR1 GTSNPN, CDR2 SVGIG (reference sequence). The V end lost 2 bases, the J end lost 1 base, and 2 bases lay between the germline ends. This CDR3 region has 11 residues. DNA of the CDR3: TGTGCCTGGAGTCATAACTATGGCTACACCTTC. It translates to CAWSHNYGYTF.

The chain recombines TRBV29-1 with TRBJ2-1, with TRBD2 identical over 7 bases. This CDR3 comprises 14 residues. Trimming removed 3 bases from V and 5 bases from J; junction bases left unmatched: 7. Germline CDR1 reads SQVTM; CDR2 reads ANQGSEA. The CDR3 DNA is TGCAGCGTTGAGGGCAGGGACTATGACAATGAGCAGTTCTTC. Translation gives CSVEGRDYDNEQFF.

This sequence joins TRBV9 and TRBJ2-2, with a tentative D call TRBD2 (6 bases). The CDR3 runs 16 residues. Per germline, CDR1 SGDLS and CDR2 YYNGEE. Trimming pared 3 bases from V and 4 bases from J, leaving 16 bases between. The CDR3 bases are TGTGCCAGCAGCGCCGTCGGGGGAACGAGCACCGGGGAGCTGTTTTTT. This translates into CASSAVGGTSTGELFF.

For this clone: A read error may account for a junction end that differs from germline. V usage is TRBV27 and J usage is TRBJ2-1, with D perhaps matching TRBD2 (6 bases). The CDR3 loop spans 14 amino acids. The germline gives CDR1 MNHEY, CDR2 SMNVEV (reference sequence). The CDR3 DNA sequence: TGTGCCAGCAGTCCCCGGCCAGGGTCCCCGGGGGAAATCTTC. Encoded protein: CASSPRPGSPGEIF.

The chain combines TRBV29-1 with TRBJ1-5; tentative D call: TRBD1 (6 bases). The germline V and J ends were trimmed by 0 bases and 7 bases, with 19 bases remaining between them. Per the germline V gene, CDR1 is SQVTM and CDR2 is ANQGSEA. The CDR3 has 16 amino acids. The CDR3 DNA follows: TGCAGCGTTGAAGATTACAAGGCAGGGGATGAACAGCCCCAGCATTTT. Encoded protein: CSVEDYKAGDEQPQHF. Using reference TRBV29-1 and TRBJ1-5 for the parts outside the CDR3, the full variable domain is SAVISQKPSRDICQRGTSLTIQCQVDSQVTMMFWYRQQPGQSLTLIATANQGSEATYESGFVIDKFPISRPNLTFSTLTVSNMSPEDSSIYLCSVEDYKAGDEQPQHFGDGTRLSIL.

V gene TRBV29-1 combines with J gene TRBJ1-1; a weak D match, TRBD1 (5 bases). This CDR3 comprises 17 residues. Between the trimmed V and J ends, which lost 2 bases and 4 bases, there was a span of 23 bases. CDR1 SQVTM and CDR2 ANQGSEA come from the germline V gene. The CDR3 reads CSVEFPRRGKEGTEAFF. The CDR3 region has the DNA TGCAGCGTTGAATTTCCTCGTAGGGGAAAGGAGGGCACTGAAGCTTTCTTT.

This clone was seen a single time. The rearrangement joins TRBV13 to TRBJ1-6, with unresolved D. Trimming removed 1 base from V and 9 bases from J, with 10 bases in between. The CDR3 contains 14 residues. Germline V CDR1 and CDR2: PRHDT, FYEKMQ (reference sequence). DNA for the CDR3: TGTGCCAGCAGCTTAGCTGGACCGGCTTCACCCCTCCACTTT. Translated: CASSLAGPASPLHF. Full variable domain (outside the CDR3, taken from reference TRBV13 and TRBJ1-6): AAGVIQSPRHLIKEKRETATLKCYPIPRHDTVYWYQQGPGQDPQFLISFYEKMQSDKGSIPDRFSAQQFSDYHSELNMSSLELGDSALYFCASSLAGPASPLHFGNGTRLTVT.